This TCR beta chain was found in a study of T-cell reconstitution after alpha-beta-depleted transplantation in children. Findings and caveats of the study: The study reportedly traced alpha-beta T cells about two months after transplant to several hundred expanded graft clones. Newly produced T cells mostly provided counts and TCRbeta diversity after one year, as hyperexpanded clones declined.

Germline V lookup: CDR1 SGHVS, CDR2 FQNEAQ. The CDR3 runs to 14 residues. J lost 6 bases, V lost 5 bases, and 7 bases had no gene match. With regard to this clonotype: Its target is unknown.

It was with unique molecular identifiers that the TCRbeta library was prepared. TCRdb passed the PCR reads through MiXCR, listing each CDR3 protein once. This sample has 200,000 to 250,000 distinct CDR3 sequences; approximately 8.4% occur once, and the top ten carry 35% to 45%. The specimen was PBMCs, mostly from graft donor cells, collected 360 days after TCRalphabeta/CD19-depleted stem cell transplant. The receptor comes from a male patient between 2 and 10 years old who had a stem cell transplant for acute myeloid leukemia, so the T cells may come from the graft donor. V gene TRBV7-8 combines with J gene TRBJ2-3; TRBD2 matches 8 bases. CDR3 sequence (DNA): TGTGCCAGCAGCCAATACTTAGCGGGGGATACGCAGTATTTT. Translation gives CASSQYLAGDTQYF. Variable domain in full (rest from reference TRBV7-8 and TRBJ2-3): GAGVSQSPRYKVAKRGQDVALRCDPISGHVSLFWYQQALGQGPEFLTYFQNEAQLDKSGLPSDRFFAERPEGSVSTLKIQRTQQEDSAVYLCASSQYLAGDTQYFGPGTRLTVL.